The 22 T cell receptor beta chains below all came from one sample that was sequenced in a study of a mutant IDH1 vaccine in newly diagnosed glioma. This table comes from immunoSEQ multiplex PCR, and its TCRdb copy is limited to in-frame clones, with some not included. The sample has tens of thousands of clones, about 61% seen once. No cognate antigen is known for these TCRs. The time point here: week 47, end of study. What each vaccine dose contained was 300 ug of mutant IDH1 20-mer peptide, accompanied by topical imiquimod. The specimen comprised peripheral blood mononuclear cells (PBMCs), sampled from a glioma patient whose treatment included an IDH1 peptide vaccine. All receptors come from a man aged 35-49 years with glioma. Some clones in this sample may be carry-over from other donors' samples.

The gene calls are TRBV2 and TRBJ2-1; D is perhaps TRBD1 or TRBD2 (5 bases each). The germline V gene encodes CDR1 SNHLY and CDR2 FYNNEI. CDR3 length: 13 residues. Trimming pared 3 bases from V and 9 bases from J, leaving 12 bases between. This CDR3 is CASSDNWGTEQFF. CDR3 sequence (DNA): TGTGCCAGCAGTGATAATTGGGGGACTGAGCAGTTCTTC.

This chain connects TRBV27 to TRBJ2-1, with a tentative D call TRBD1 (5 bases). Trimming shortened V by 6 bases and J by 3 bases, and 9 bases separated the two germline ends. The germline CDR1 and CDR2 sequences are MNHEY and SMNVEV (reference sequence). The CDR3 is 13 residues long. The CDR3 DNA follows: TGTGCCAGCAGAGGGGCAGGCTACAATGAGCAGTTCTTC. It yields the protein CASRGAGYNEQFF.

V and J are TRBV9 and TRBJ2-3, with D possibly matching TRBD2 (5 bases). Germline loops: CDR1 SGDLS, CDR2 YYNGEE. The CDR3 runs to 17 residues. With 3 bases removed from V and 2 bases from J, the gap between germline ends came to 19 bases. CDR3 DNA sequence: TGTGCCAGCAGCGGCCTAGCCGAGCTAGCCCCCACAGATACGCAGTATTTT. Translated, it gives CASSGLAELAPTDTQYF. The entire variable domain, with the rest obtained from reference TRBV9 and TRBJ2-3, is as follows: DSGVTQTPKHLITATGQRVTLRCSPRSGDLSVYWYQQSLDQGLQFLIQYYNGEERAKGNILERFSAQQFPDLHSELNLSSLELGDSALYFCASSGLAELAPTDTQYFGPGTRLTVL.

The CDR3 DNA follows: TGTGCCAGCAGGTGGGGACGGGCTGAGGGGACTGAAGCTTTCTTT. Encoded protein: CASRWGRAEGTEAFF. The chain combines TRBV6-6 with TRBJ1-1; tentative D call: TRBD1 (5 bases). Deletions cut 6 bases from V and 5 bases from J, with 19 bases between. The CDR3 spans 15 residues. Germline CDR1 is MNHNY and CDR2 is SVGAGI (reference sequence).

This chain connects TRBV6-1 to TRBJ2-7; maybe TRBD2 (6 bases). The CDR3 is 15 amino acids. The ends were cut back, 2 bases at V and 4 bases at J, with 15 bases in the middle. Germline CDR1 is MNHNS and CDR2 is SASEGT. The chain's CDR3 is CASSELGGSIYEQYF. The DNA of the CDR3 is TGTGCCAGCAGTGAACTCGGGGGTTCCATTTACGAGCAGTACTTC.

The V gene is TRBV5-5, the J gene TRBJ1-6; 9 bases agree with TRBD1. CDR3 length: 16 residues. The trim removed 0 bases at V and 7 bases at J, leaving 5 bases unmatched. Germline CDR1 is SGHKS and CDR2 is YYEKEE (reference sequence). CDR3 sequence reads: CASSLDGQGRNSPLHF. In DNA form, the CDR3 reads TGTGCCAGCAGCTTGGATGGACAGGGGAGAAATTCACCCCTCCACTTT.

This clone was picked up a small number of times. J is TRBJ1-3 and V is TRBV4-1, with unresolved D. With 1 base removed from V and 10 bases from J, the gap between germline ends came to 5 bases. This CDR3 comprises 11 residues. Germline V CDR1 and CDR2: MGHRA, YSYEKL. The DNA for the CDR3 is TGCGCCAGCAGCCAAGTAGGGACCATATATTTT. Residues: CASSQVGTIYF.

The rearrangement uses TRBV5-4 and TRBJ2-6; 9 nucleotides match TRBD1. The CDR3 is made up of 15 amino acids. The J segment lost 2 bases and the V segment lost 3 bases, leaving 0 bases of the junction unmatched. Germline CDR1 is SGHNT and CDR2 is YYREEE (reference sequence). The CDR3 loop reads CASSWTGAGANVLTF. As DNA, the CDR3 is TGTGCCAGCAGCTGGACAGGGGCTGGGGCCAACGTCCTGACTTTC.

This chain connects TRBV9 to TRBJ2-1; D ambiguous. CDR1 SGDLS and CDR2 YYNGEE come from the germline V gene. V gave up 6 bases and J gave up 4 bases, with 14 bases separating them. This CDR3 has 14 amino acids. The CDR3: CASTPAPAYNEQFF. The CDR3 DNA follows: TGTGCCAGCACTCCTGCTCCCGCGTACAATGAGCAGTTCTTC. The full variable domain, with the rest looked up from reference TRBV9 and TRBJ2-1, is DSGVTQTPKHLITATGQRVTLRCSPRSGDLSVYWYQQSLDQGLQFLIQYYNGEERAKGNILERFSAQQFPDLHSELNLSSLELGDSALYFCASTPAPAYNEQFFGPGTRLTVL.

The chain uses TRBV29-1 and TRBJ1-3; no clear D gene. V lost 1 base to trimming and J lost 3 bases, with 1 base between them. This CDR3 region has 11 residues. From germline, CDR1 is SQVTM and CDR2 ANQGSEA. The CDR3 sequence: CSVEGGNTIYF. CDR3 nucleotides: TGCAGCGTTGAAGGTGGAAACACCATATATTTT.

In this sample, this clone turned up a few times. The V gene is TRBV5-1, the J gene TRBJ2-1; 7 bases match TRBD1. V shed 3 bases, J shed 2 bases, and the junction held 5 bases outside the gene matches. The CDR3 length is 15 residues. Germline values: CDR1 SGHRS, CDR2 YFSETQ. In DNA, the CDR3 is TGCGCCAGCAGCTCACAGGGGACAGCCTACAATGAGCAGTTCTTC. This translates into CASSSQGTAYNEQFF. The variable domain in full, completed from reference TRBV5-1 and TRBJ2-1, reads KAGVTQTPRYLIKTRGQQVTLSCSPISGHRSVSWYQQTPGQGLQFLFEYFSETQRNKGNFPGRFSGRQFSNSRSEMNVSTLELGDSALYLCASSSQGTAYNEQFFGPGTRLTVL.

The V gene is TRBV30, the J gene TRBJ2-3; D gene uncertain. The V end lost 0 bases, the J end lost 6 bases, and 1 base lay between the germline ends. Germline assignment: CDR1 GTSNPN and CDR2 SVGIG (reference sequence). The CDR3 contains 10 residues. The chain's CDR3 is CAWSVDTQYF. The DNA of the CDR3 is TGTGCCTGGAGTGTCGATACGCAGTATTTT.

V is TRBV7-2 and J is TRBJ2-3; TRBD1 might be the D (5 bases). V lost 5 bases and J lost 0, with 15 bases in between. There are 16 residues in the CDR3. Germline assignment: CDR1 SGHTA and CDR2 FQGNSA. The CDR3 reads CASSRLWGSSTDTQYF. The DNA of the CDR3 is TGTGCCAGCAGCCGCCTATGGGGCTCTAGCACAGATACGCAGTATTTT.

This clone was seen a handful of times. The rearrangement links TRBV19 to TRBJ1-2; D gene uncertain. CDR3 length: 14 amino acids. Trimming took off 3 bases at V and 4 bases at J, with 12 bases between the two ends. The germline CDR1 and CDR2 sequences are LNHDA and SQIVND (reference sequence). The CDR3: CASSIVTDPYGYTF. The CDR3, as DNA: TGTGCCAGTAGTATCGTAACAGACCCCTATGGCTACACCTTC. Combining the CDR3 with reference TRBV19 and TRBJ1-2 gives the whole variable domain DGGITQSPKYLFRKEGQNVTLSCEQNLNHDAMYWYRQDPGQGLRLIYYSQIVNDFQKGDIAEGYSVSREKKESFPLTVTSAQKNPTAFYLCASSIVTDPYGYTFGSGTRLTVV.

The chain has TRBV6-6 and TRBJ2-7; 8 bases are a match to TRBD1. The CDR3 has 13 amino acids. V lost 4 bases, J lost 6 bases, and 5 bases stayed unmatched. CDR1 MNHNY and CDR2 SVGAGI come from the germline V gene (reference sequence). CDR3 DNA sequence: TGTGCCAGCAGTTTGGACAGGGCGGGCGAGCAGTACTTC. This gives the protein CASSLDRAGEQYF.

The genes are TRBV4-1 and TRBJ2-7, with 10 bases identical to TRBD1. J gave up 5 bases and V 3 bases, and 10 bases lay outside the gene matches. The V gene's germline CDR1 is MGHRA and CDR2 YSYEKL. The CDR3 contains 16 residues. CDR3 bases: TGCGCCAGCAGCCATACCCCGGGACAGGGGACCCACGAGCAGTACTTC. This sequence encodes CASSHTPGQGTHEQYF.

This CDR3 reads CASIRDRLDNEQFF. CDR3 sequence (DNA): TGTGCCAGCATCCGGGACAGACTCGACAATGAGCAGTTCTTC. This chain uses TRBV2 with TRBJ2-1; 7 bases map to TRBD1. Germline CDR1 and CDR2: SNHLY and FYNNEI. Unmatched junction bases numbered 8, after V lost 7 bases and J lost 5 bases. This CDR3 spans 14 amino acids.

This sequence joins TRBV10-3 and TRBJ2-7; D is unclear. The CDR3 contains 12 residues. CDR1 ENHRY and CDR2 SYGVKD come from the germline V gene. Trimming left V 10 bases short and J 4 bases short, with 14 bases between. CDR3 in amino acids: CASTSSGYEQYF. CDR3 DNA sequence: TGTGCCAGCACCTCGTCGGGTTACGAGCAGTACTTC.

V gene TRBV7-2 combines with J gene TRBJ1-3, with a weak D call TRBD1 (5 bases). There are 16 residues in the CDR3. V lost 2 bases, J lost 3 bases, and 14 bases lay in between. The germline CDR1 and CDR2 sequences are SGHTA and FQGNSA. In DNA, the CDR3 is TGTGCCAGCAGCTTAATCCTGGGGGGGTTTGGAAACACCATATATTTT. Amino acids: CASSLILGGFGNTIYF.

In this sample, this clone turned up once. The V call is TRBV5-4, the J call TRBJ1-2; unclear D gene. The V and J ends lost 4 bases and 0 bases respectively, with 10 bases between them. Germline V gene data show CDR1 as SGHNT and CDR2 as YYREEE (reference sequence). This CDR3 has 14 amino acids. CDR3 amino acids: CASSPGGANYGYTF. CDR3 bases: TGTGCCAGCAGCCCCGGTGGGGCTAACTATGGCTACACCTTC.

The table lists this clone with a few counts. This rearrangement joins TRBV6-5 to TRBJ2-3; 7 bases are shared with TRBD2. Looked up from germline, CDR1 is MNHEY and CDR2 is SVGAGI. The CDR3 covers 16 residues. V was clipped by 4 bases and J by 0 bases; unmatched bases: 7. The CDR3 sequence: CASSSSPAGSTDTQYF. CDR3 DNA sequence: TGTGCCAGCAGTTCCAGCCCAGCGGGGAGCACAGATACGCAGTATTTT.

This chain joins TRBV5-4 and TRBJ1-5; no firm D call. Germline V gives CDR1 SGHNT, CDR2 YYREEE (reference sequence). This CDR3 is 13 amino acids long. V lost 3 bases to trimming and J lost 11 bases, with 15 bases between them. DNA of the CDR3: TGTGCCAGCAGCTCAGGTCCCCAAACGGCCCAGCATTTT. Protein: CASSSGPQTAQHF.